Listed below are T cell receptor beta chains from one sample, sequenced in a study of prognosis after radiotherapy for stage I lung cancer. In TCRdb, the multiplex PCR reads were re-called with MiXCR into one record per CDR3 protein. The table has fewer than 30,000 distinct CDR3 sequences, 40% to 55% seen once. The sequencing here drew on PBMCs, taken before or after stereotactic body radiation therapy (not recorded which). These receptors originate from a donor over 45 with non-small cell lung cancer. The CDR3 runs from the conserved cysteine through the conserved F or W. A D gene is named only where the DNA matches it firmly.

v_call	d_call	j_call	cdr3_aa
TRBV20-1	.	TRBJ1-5	CSARGILGKVNQPQHF
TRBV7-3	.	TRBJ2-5	CASSYSNLQETQYF
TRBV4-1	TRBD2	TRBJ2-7	CASSQVQAGGPYEQYF
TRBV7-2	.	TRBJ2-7	CASSLTGYEQYF
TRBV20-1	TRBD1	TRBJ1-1	CSAPRQGWTEAFF
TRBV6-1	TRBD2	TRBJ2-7	CAISESTSRDEQYF
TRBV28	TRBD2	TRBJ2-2	CASRGGLAGVDGELFF
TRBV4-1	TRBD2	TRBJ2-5	CASSQVGGGLAGGGIRETQYF
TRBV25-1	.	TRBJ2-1	CASSELEGDSNEQFF
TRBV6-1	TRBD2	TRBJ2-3	CASSYGQRGGPDTQYF
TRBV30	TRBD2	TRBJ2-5	CAWSLLGLAGETQYF
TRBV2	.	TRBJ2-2	CASSGQETNTGELFF
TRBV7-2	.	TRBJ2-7	CARSPPSGIYEQYF
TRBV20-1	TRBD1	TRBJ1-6	CSAGFPGQAFSPLNF
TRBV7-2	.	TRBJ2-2	CASSFSQYTGELFF
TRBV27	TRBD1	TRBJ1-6	CASSSRDRGWSPLHF
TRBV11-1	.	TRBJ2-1	CASSLDPVAHEQFF
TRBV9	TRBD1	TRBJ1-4	CASSIGRGRTEKLFF
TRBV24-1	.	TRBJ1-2	CATSDPSTANYGYTF
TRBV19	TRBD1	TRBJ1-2	CASSPRTGETNYGYTF
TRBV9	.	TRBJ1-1	CASSPHTGNTEAFF
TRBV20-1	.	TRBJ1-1	CSASPNMNTEAFF
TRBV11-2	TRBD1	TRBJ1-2	CASSQTGVTGGGYTF
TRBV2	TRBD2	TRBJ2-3	CASSPIGLAGGIDTQYF
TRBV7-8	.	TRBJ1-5	CVSSLGDGNQPQHF
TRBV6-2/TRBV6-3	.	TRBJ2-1	CASSPFSLGNEQFF
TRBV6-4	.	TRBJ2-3	CASSYSTGIGTDTQYF
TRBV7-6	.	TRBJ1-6	CASSVDRRGNSPLHF
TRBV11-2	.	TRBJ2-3	CASSARLSGWSDTQYF
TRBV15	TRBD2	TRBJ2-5	CATSTSGSSEENQYF
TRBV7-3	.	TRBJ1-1	CASSLRVLVNTEAFF
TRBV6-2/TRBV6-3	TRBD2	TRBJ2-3	CTSTAGTSGRSSDTQYF
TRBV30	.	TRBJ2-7	CAWSREGIAYEQYF
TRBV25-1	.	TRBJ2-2	CAISEPGDLAGELFF
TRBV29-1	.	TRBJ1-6	CSVATGSGSPLHF
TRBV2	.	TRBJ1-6	CASSEYSPLHF
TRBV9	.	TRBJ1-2	CASSTRDKAPLFYTF
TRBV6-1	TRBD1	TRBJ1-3	CASRPDRGGNTIYF
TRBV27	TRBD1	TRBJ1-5	CASSTLGQDNKPQHF
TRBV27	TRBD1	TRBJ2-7	CASSPWTGREQYF
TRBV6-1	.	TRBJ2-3	CASSGASSTDTQYF
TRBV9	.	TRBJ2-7	CASSVELAGEQYF
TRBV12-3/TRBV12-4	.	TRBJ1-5	CASSLAGARRQPQHF
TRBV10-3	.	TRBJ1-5	CAISESVKPQHF
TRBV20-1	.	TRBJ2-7	CSASRPGQSYEQYF
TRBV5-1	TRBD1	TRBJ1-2	CASSLRGQGREGYTF
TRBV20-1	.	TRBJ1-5	CSAGQGSNQPQHF
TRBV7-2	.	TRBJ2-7	CASSPILWDGSYEQYF
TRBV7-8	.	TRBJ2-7	CASSLGRASRRREHEQYF
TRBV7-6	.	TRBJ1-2	CAISPGGYYGYTF
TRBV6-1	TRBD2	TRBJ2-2	CASSGLAANTGELFF